The 24 T cell receptor beta chains below were found in one sample sequenced in a study of vaccination and CD4 T cells after COVID-19. Cultured CD4+ T-cell DNA underwent Oncomine TCR Beta short-read sequencing. TCRdb re-analysed the PCR reads in MiXCR, keeping a single row per CDR3 protein. The repertoire holds tens of thousands of distinct CDR3 sequences, with 30% to 35% as singletons. Antigen specificity for these receptors is unknown. Time point given: late sampling 161 to 241 days after vaccination in three convalescent patients. This sample's treatment: roughly 10-day PBMC culture with coronavirus spike peptide pools or control peptides (ViraFEST assay). The starting material was CD4+ T cells from blood, cultured in vitro, obtained about 7 months after SARS-CoV-2 vaccination. All receptors derive from a human donor who had recovered from COVID-19.

Only a few counts were recorded for this clonotype. The chain joins TRBV7-6 to TRBJ2-1; 11 bases are a match to TRBD2. From germline, CDR1 is SGHVS and CDR2 FNYEAQ. V trimming: 1 base; J trimming: 5 bases; junction bases outside the gene matches: 7. This CDR3 spans 17 amino acids. The CDR3 reads CASSLDSGGAIDNEQFF. In DNA, the CDR3 is TGTGCCAGCAGCTTAGATAGCGGGGGGGCCATTGACAATGAGCAGTTCTTC.

This clonotype was counted only a few times. The chain joins TRBV19 to TRBJ1-5, with 7 bases identical to TRBD1. V shed 5 bases and J 6 bases; nucleotides not matched to a gene: 7. CDR1 is LNHDA and CDR2 is SQIVND in the germline V gene (reference sequence). CDR3 length: 14 residues. Written as DNA, the CDR3 is TGTGCCAGTAGTCGACAGGGAGGCGGTCAGCCCCAGCATTTT. It translates to CASSRQGGGQPQHF.

This clonotype was seen a handful of times. This chain uses TRBV4-1 with TRBJ1-5; D perhaps matches TRBD1 (5 bases). V was pared by 3 bases and J by 6 bases, with 9 bases between. The CDR3 has 13 residues. Germline CDR1 and CDR2: MGHRA and YSYEKL. In nucleotides, the CDR3 is TGCGCCAGCAGCCAGAGGGGATCTCAGCCCCAGCATTTT. Translated, it gives CASSQRGSQPQHF.

The chain combines TRBV9 with TRBJ2-5; 8 nucleotides line up with TRBD2. V lost 0 bases and J lost 1; bases outside the gene matches: 5. CDR3 length: 16 residues. CDR1 and CDR2 from the germline V gene are SGDLS and YYNGEE. The chain's CDR3 is CASSVAGGRTQETQYF. CDR3 bases: TGTGCCAGCAGCGTAGCGGGGGGGAGAACCCAAGAGACCCAGTACTTC.

The chain uses TRBV7-2 and TRBJ1-1; no reliable D call. Germline V gives CDR1 SGHTA, CDR2 FQGNSA. The CDR3 extends over 14 amino acids. V dropped 4 bases and J dropped 0 bases, with 9 bases sitting between them. CDR3 sequence (DNA): TGTGCCAGCAGCTCAGGATATATGAACACTGAAGCTTTCTTT. Translation gives CASSSGYMNTEAFF. The variable domain in full, with the rest retrieved from reference TRBV7-2 and TRBJ1-1, is GAGVSQSPSNKVTEKGKDVELRCDPISGHTALYWYRQSLGQGLEFLIYFQGNSAPDKSGLPSDRFSAERTGGSVSTLTIQRTQQEDSAVYLCASSSGYMNTEAFFGQGTRLTVV.

In its sample, this clonotype was seen a few times. This chain joins TRBV7-9 and TRBJ1-6, with a weak D call TRBD1 (6 bases). The CDR3 is made up of 14 amino acids. Germline V gene lookup returns CDR1 SEHNR and CDR2 FQNEAQ (reference sequence). Between the trimmed V and J ends, which lost 2 bases and 8 bases, there was a span of 10 bases. CDR3 amino acids: CASSLTGTHSPLHF. CDR3 in DNA: TGTGCCAGCAGCTTAACAGGGACTCATTCACCCCTCCACTTT.

The chain uses TRBV5-1 and TRBJ2-3; 8 nucleotides line up with TRBD2. J was trimmed by 3 bases and V by 4 bases; bases with no gene match: 10. CDR3 size: 16 residues. Per germline, CDR1 SGHRS and CDR2 YFSETQ. In DNA form, the CDR3 reads TGCGCCAGCAGCCTTGGGGGGACTAGGGGTACAGATACGCAGTATTTT. This translates into CASSLGGTRGTDTQYF.

Sample share makes this clonotype medium-sized. J is TRBJ1-6 and V is TRBV19; 7 nucleotides align to TRBD1. V gave up 8 bases and J gave up 4 bases; unmatched junction bases: 2. This CDR3 is 13 amino acids long. In germline, CDR1 is LNHDA, CDR2 SQIVND (reference sequence). CDR3 sequence: CASGGQYNSPLHF. CDR3 nucleotides: TGTGCCAGTGGGGGACAGTATAATTCACCCCTCCACTTT.

V is TRBV7-2 and J is TRBJ2-2, with 10 bases identical to TRBD2. V was pared by 0 bases and J by 0 bases, with 1 base of the junction left unmatched. CDR3 length equals 17 residues. CDR1 and CDR2 (germline): SGHTA, FQGNSA. The CDR3, as DNA: TGTGCCAGCAGCTTAGCGGGACTAGCGTCGAACACCGGGGAGCTGTTTTTT. This translates into CASSLAGLASNTGELFF.

The chain joins TRBV6-5 to TRBJ2-1; a weak D match, TRBD2 (6 bases). The ends were cut back, 2 bases at V and 3 bases at J, with 8 bases in the middle. This CDR3 is 14 amino acids long. Germline V CDR1 and CDR2: MNHEY, SVGAGI. The CDR3 sequence: CASSYAGGYNEQFF. As DNA, the CDR3 is TGTGCCAGCAGTTACGCCGGGGGCTACAATGAGCAGTTCTTC.

The chain combines TRBV7-8 with TRBJ2-1; D may be TRBD2 (6 bases). The V and J ends lost 2 bases and 3 bases respectively, with 11 bases between them. CDR3 length: 15 amino acids. CDR1 SGHVS and CDR2 FQNEAQ come from the germline V gene. The CDR3 is CASSLQRGSYNEQFF. CDR3 nucleotides: TGTGCCAGCAGCTTACAACGGGGGAGCTACAATGAGCAGTTCTTC.

This clonotype occurred a few times. The chain recombines TRBV6-1 with TRBJ1-6; TRBD1 agrees at 7 bases. The CDR3 runs 15 residues. The V and J ends lost 5 bases and 1 base, in that order; junction bases with no gene match: 2. The germline CDR1 and CDR2 sequences are MNHNS and SASEGT. The CDR3 loop reads CASSPGGSYNSPLHF. DNA of the CDR3: TGTGCCAGCAGTCCAGGGGGATCCTATAATTCACCCCTCCACTTT.

The chain joins TRBV7-9 to TRBJ2-1; TRBD2 aligns across 10 bases. V was pared by 6 bases and J by 1 base, with 12 bases of the junction left unmatched. The CDR3 runs to 18 residues. CDR1 and CDR2 (germline): SEHNR, FQNEAQ (reference sequence). CDR3 coding DNA: TGTGCCAGCAGTCTTAGCGGGAGGAGCGGCTCATCCTACAATGAGCAGTTCTTC. It codes for CASSLSGRSGSSYNEQFF.

V gene TRBV20-1 combines with J gene TRBJ1-2, with 7 positions matching TRBD1. CDR3 length: 13 residues. Trimming cost V 2 bases and J 4 bases; bases outside gene matches: 4. CDR1 is DFQATT and CDR2 is SNEGSKA in the germline V gene (reference sequence). CDR3 region: CSARKGQSYGYTF. The CDR3 DNA reads TGCAGTGCTAGAAAGGGACAGTCCTATGGCTACACCTTC.

The genes are TRBV5-6 and TRBJ2-1; D not resolved. CDR3 length: 12 residues. Trimming removed 4 bases from V and 4 bases from J, with 6 bases in between. The germline V gene encodes CDR1 SGHDT and CDR2 YYEEEE. The CDR3 here is CASSLIYNEQFF. DNA of the CDR3: TGTGCCAGCAGCCTGATATACAATGAGCAGTTCTTC.

This chain joins TRBV6-1 and TRBJ2-7; D possibly corresponds to TRBD2 (6 bases). The V gene lost 6 bases and the J gene lost 7 bases, with 16 bases spanning the gap. CDR3 length: 13 residues. CDR1 MNHNS and CDR2 SASEGT come from the germline V gene. In DNA form, the CDR3 reads TGTGCCAGCAGGAGACTAGATCTACGGGAGCAGTACTTC. Amino acids: CASRRLDLREQYF.

The count of this clonotype is one. The J gene is TRBJ2-2, the V gene TRBV7-2; 7 bases are shared with TRBD1. V trimming: 2 bases; J trimming: 4 bases; junction bases outside the gene matches: 10. Germline V gives CDR1 SGHTA, CDR2 FQGNSA. This CDR3 has 17 residues. The CDR3 sequence: CASSLLTGVGFTGELFF. Here the CDR3 DNA reads TGTGCCAGCAGCTTACTTACAGGGGTTGGGTTCACCGGGGAGCTGTTTTTT.

The rearrangement uses TRBV7-2 and TRBJ2-3, with D unclear. CDR3 size: 13 residues. Germline values: CDR1 SGHTA, CDR2 FQGNSA. Trimming removed 2 bases from V and 5 bases from J, with 8 bases in between. The CDR3 protein is CASSLSSGDTQYF. Here the CDR3 DNA reads TGTGCCAGCAGCTTAAGCTCCGGAGATACGCAGTATTTT.

The genes are TRBV9 and TRBJ2-5, with TRBD2 matching 9 bases. The V gene's germline CDR1 is SGDLS and CDR2 YYNGEE. V dropped 0 bases and J dropped 1; count of bases not matched to a gene: 4. The CDR3 is made up of 16 amino acids. CDR3 in DNA: TGTGCCAGCAGCGTAGGGGGCGGGGGGGCCCAAGAGACCCAGTACTTC. Amino acids: CASSVGGGGAQETQYF.

The gene calls are TRBV20-1 and TRBJ2-4, with D maybe TRBD2 (6 bases). The CDR3 loop spans 14 amino acids. In germline, CDR1 is DFQATT, CDR2 SNEGSKA (reference sequence). V was cut by 5 bases and J by 0 bases, with 11 bases left in between. CDR3 sequence reads: CSACRDLAKNIQYF. In DNA, the CDR3 is TGCAGTGCTTGCAGGGACTTAGCCAAAAACATTCAGTACTTC.

The V gene is TRBV20-1, the J gene TRBJ1-5; D is uncertain. The ends were cut back, 0 bases at V and 0 bases at J, with 18 bases in the middle. CDR1 is DFQATT, CDR2 SNEGSKA, per germline (reference sequence). The CDR3 contains 18 residues. The CDR3 DNA reads TGCAGTGCTAGAGAGATTCGGGGAGTCCTCTATAGCAATCAGCCCCAGCATTTT. Translation gives CSAREIRGVLYSNQPQHF.

This chain connects TRBV7-3 to TRBJ2-3; tentatively, D is TRBD1 (6 bases). The V end was cut by 1 base, the J end by 9 bases, with 17 bases between. This CDR3 is built from 15 residues. Germline CDR1 reads SGHTA; CDR2 reads FQGTGA. This chain's CDR3 is CASSLMGAGASTQYF. The DNA for the CDR3 is TGTGCCAGCAGCTTAATGGGGGCAGGGGCGTCCACGCAGTATTTT.

This clonotype came up a few times. V usage is TRBV15 and J usage is TRBJ1-2; D might be TRBD1 (5 bases). CDR1 and CDR2 from the germline V gene are LNHNV and YYDKDF (reference sequence). The CDR3 extends over 13 amino acids. With 3 bases removed from V and 4 bases from J, the gap between germline ends came to 9 bases. CDR3 bases: TGTGCCACCAGCAGCAGGGCGACCTATGGCTACACCTTC. This gives the protein CATSSRATYGYTF.

J is TRBJ2-5 and V is TRBV7-9, with D unresolved. The CDR3 is 16 amino acids. V gave up 1 base and J gave up 7 bases, with 19 bases separating them. Looked up from germline, CDR1 is SEHNR and CDR2 is FQNEAQ (reference sequence). This CDR3 is CASSLDTVSSAGTQYF. For the CDR3, the DNA is TGTGCCAGCAGCTTAGACACCGTATCCAGCGCCGGGACCCAGTACTTC.